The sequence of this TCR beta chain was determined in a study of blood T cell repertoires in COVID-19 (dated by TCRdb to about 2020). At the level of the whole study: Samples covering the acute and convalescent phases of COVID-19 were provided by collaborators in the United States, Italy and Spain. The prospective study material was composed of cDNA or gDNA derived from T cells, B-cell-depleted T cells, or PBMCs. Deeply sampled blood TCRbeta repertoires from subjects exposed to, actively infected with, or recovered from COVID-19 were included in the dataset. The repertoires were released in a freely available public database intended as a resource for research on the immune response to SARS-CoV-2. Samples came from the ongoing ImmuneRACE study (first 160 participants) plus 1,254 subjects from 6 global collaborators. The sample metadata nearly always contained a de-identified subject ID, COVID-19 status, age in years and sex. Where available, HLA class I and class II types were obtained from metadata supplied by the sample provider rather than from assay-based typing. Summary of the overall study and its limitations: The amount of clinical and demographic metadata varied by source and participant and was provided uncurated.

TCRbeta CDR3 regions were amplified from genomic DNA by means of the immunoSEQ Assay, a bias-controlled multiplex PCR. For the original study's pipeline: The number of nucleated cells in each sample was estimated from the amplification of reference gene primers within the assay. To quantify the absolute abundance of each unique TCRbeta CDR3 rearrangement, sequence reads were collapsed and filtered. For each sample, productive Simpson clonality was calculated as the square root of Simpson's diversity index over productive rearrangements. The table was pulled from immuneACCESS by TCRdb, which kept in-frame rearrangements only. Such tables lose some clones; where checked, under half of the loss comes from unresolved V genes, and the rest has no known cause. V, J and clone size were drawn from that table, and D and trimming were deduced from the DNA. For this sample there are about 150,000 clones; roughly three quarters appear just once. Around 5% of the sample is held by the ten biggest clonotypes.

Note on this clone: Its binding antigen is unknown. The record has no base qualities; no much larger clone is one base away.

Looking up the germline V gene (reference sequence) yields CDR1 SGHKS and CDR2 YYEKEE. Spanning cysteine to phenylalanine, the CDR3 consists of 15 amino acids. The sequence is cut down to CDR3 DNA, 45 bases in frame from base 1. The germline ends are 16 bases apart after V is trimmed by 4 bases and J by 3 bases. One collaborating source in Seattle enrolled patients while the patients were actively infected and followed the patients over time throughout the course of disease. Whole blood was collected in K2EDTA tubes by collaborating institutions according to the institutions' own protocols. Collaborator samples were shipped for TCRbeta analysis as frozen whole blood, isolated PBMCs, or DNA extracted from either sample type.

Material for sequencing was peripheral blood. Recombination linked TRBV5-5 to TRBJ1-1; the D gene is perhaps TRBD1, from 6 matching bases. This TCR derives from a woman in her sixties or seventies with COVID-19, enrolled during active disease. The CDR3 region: CASSEQPGHYTEAFF. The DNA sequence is TGTGCCAGCAGCGAACAACCGGGACACTACACTGAAGCTTTCTTT.